The T cell receptor (beta chain) under discussion was sequenced for a study of blood T cell repertoires in COVID-19 (TCRdb year 2020). As for the study more broadly: Collaborator samples came from the United States, Italy and Spain and covered acute and convalescent phases of COVID-19. The prospective study material was composed of cDNA or gDNA derived from T cells, B-cell-depleted T cells, or PBMCs. The dataset comprised deeply sampled blood TCRbeta repertoires from subjects exposed to, actively infected with, or recovered from COVID-19. A freely available public database, intended as a resource for researchers studying the immune response to SARS-CoV-2, is where the repertoires were released. The samples were drawn from the first 160 participants of the ongoing ImmuneRACE study and from 1,254 subjects provided by 6 global collaborators. Nearly every sample came with metadata listing a de-identified subject ID, COVID-19 status, age in years and sex. Where available, HLA class I and class II types were obtained from metadata supplied by the sample provider rather than from assay-based typing. Study-level results and caveats: The amount of clinical and demographic metadata varied by source and participant and was provided uncurated.

Concerning this clone: There is no known antigen for this receptor. No quality values exist for individual bases; no much larger clone is one base distant.

The collaborating institutions used their own protocols to collect whole blood in K2EDTA tubes. Collaborator samples were shipped for TCRbeta analysis as frozen whole blood, isolated PBMCs, or DNA extracted from either sample type. Relative to germline, V is 5 bases shorter and J is 7 bases shorter, with 14 bases between their ends. In the germline V gene, CDR1 corresponds to MRHNA and CDR2 to SNTAGT. The CDR3 goes from the cysteine to the phenylalanine over 13 residues. Solely the CDR3 DNA is kept, with 39 bases framed from the first base. TCRbeta CDR3 regions were amplified from genomic DNA using the immunoSEQ Assay, a bias-controlled multiplex PCR. Processing in the source paper ran as follows. Within the assay, amplification of reference gene primers was used to estimate how many nucleated cells each sample contained. Sequence reads were collapsed and filtered to measure the absolute abundance of every unique TCRbeta CDR3 rearrangement. For each sample, productive Simpson clonality was calculated as the square root of Simpson's diversity index over productive rearrangements. Not all clones reach the TCRdb copy of this immuneACCESS table, which keeps in-frame sequences only. Checked studies attribute under half of the gap to unresolved V genes and leave the rest unexplained. That table gives V, J and clone size, and the DNA gave D and trimming. The sample records 190,000 or so clones, roughly 90% of which are singletons. 0.6% to 0.8% of the sample rests with the top ten.

This TCR was recovered from a middle-aged man with acute or convalescent COVID-19. Sequencing used peripheral blood. Rearrangement joined TRBV6-4 to TRBJ1-1; D gene: possibly TRBD1, on 5 matching bases. In nucleotides, the sequence is TGTGCCAGCAGTTCCGAAAACGGGGGTGAAGCTTTCTTT. Protein translation: CASSSENGGEAFF.